Listed below are T cell receptor beta chains from one sample, sequenced in a study of blood T cells in healthy people across ages. Using its own MiXCR run on the 5' RACE reads, TCRdb lists one record per CDR3 protein. The sample includes over 1,500,000 distinct CDR3 sequences, roughly 50% seen only once; the top ten take about 2.1%. The sample comprised blood. The receptors were sampled from a woman in her thirties or forties in good health. Both conserved end residues are part of each CDR3.

len,j_gene,v_gene,CDR3aa
14,TRBJ2-5,TRBV5-1,CASSLRLDVAEQYF
16,TRBJ2-3,TRBV24-1,CATSDISGTDTDTQYF
17,TRBJ2-3,TRBV13,CASSDNSGTSSTDTQYF
14,TRBJ2-1,TRBV6-2/TRBV6-3,CASNQASELNEQFF
16,NA,TRBV28,CASSLWAKGGLNEQYF
14,TRBJ2-5,TRBV15,CATSRTGSGETQYF
15,TRBJ2-5,TRBV20-1,CSARERGGWRETQYF
14,TRBJ1-2,TRBV6-5,CASSFRPFIYGYTF
17,TRBJ2-7,TRBV4-1,CASSQDVTGGKVNEQYF
14,TRBJ2-3,TRBV20-1,CSAKTSANTDTQYF
15,NA,TRBV28,CASGSPGQDFSEQYF
15,TRBJ2-7,TRBV6-5,CASRQNRGPVHEQYF
15,TRBJ2-1,TRBV7-3,CASSLITAGGTEQFF
10,TRBJ1-2,TRBV20-1,CSAGTQGYTF
13,TRBJ1-5,TRBV10-3,CAIRPGGNQPQHF
14,TRBJ1-2,TRBV6-5,CASSTTGRASGYTF
16,TRBJ2-3,TRBV4-3,CASSQATSGEGETQYF
11,TRBJ2-1,TRBV29-1,CSVEGRGHQFF
13,TRBJ1-2,TRBV10-3,CAIKSARGYGYTF
14,TRBJ1-5,TRBV12-3/TRBV12-4,CASSTGGGNQPQHF
14,TRBJ1-5,TRBV28,CASSPKPHDQPQHF
15,TRBJ2-1,TRBV20-1,CSARDLGVASNEQFF
17,TRBJ1-2,TRBV7-2,CASSFTTGVSVVYGYTF
15,TRBJ1-1,TRBV7-2,CASTRGGSGNTEAFF
14,TRBJ1-2,TRBV28,CASLGTAPNYGYTF
14,TRBJ1-6,TRBV10-3,CAIRGTGWNSPLHF
17,TRBJ2-6,TRBV5-1,CASSLDWGISGANVLTF
13,TRBJ1-5,TRBV20-1,CSAVRDANQPQHF
13,TRBJ2-7,TRBV28,CASRDSGAGEQYF
14,TRBJ1-5,TRBV5-1,CASSLGGGQGSQHF
15,TRBJ1-4,TRBV27,CASSIRRGGIEKLFF
15,NA,TRBV6-5,CASSPPGTGEGEQYF
14,TRBJ1-2,TRBV20-1,CSASPSGTVGGYTF
11,TRBJ2-1,TRBV29-1,CSVPRGGEQFF
14,TRBJ2-4,TRBV3-1,CASSHRTGKTIQYF
16,TRBJ2-2,TRBV7-6,CASSDGTGTNTGELFF
16,TRBJ2-3,TRBV9,CASSSPLGARTDTQYF
12,TRBJ2-1,TRBV15,CATSRATNEQFF
13,TRBJ2-5,TRBV9,CASSVRTAETQYF
13,TRBJ2-7,TRBV12-3/TRBV12-4,CASRNLAGYEQYF
14,TRBJ2-7,TRBV27,CASRPTRASYEQYF
14,NA,TRBV20-1,CSARDDREDYEQYF
19,TRBJ2-3,TRBV7-2,CANAFGLAGPKISTDTQYF
15,TRBJ2-1,TRBV14,CASSHHTTPYNEQFF
15,TRBJ2-4,TRBV6-1,CASSAIEAAKNIQYF
16,TRBJ2-1,TRBV7-9,CASSPRGQGAIYEQFF
20,NA,TRBV4-1,CASSHSPGTPDAQGSYEQYF
15,TRBJ2-5,TRBV10-3,CAISESVGSASKQYF
16,TRBJ1-2,TRBV4-1,CASSQDEGDVPYGYTF
15,TRBJ2-7,TRBV4-3,CASSQLRTGISEQYF
15,TRBJ2-5,TRBV20-1,CSASSGLVVEETQYF
18,TRBJ2-1,TRBV4-1,CASSQAKAASGGYNEQFF
15,TRBJ2-3,TRBV3-1,CASSQNRGVSDTQYF